This TCR beta chain was sequenced in a study of CD8+ T cells in alopecia areata (dated by TCRdb to the late 2010s). A note on the overall study: The treated patients took part in an open-label pilot trial in which moderate-to-severe alopecia areata was treated with oral tofacitinib at 5 to 10 mg twice daily. Tofacitinib was administered for 6 to 18 months, and 6 months of follow-up off drug were then conducted to assess delayed response and recurrence. Human TCRbeta sequencing covered scalp tissue and sorted CD4+ and CD8+ peripheral blood T cells from patchy and totalis/universalis alopecia areata patients and healthy controls. High-throughput TCRbeta sequencing was used to examine T cell clonal expansion in alopecia areata in both the C3H/HeJ mouse model and human patients. Disease severity in treated patients was measured with the SALT score, which quantifies the percentage of affected scalp surface area. Biopsies were taken from tofacitinib-treated patients at baseline and again at 4 and 24 weeks into treatment, and several of those patients also had a later scalp biopsy. Clonality in the scalp was compared among normal scalp (n=4), patchy alopecia areata scalp (n=8), and alopecia totalis/universalis scalp (n=8). Amplification of TCRbeta CDR3 regions was done by immunoSEQ multiplex PCR using 35 Vbeta forward primers and 13 Jbeta reverse primers. RNA was obtained with the PAXgene miRNA kit for fixed scalp, the miRNeasy kit for PBMCs, and the RNeasy kit for mouse skin.

The CDR3 runs 15 residues from the cysteine to the phenylalanine. The sequence is cut down to CDR3 DNA, 45 bases in frame from base 1. V is trimmed back by 6 bases and J by 1 base, and the junction contains 6 bases that no gene match accounts for. Looking up the germline V gene (reference sequence) yields CDR1 MNHNY and CDR2 SVGAGI. Only a few counts were recorded for this clone. No antigen is known for it. Within one base of it there is no much larger clone, and no base qualities were kept. The library relied on the immunoSEQ multiplex PCR assay. RNA was extracted from all samples and reverse transcribed into cDNA, which served as template for TCR sequencing. SuperScript III was used for first-strand cDNA synthesis, primed with a 2:1 mix of oligo-dT and random hexamers. A synthetic immune receptor repertoire was used to measure amplification bias, and any remaining bias was corrected computationally. The paper's data handling went like this. Raw reads were preprocessed to remove errors, and CDR3 was defined according to IMGT conventions as the region from the conserved cysteine to phenylalanine. Clonality was calculated as 1 minus Shannon entropy normalized by log2 of the number of productive unique TCRs. Scalp TCRbeta sequences were cross-referenced with sorted blood CD4 and CD8 repertoires so that the CD4 or CD8 identity of scalp clones could be inferred. TCRdb took over this immuneACCESS table, retaining in-frame rearrangements with V and J assigned. Such tables are incomplete; in checked studies, under half of the missing clones stem from an unresolved V gene, and the remainder is unexplained. V and J calls plus clone size are reproduced from that table; the DNA served to infer D and trimming. In this sample the table shows roughly 200,000 clones, roughly 50% of which occur a single time. About 12% of the sample is taken by the ten largest.

The time point label here, explained by the study, means: about 25 weeks on oral tofacitinib. Per the publication, the treatment or condition label means: oral pan-JAK inhibitor, 5-10 mg twice daily. Lesional scalp punch biopsies and peripheral blood were collected from alopecia areata patients. PBMCs were isolated by density centrifugation and stained for CD3, CD4 and CD8, after which CD4+ and CD8+ T cells were sorted on a FACSAria. Points the paper makes about the study in general: Compared with mice, TCR sequences shared between patients were less clear, possibly partly because of HLA diversity across the patient population. Because the treated cohort was small and had just a single nonresponder, larger studies are needed to establish links between baseline CD8+ expansion and response. Compared with normal scalp, lesional scalp, particularly in alopecia totalis/universalis, had higher clonality and more expanded CD8+ clones, which suggests antigenic drive. During tofacitinib treatment, many expanded lesional clones remained in scalp and blood, and this persistence may partly explain relapse after treatment is stopped. Unlike mouse skin, which is dominated by gammadelta T cells, normal human skin has resident alphabeta T cells that are also sequenced, and this complicates analysis of the scalp TCR repertoire. Tofacitinib significantly decreased scalp clonality and the number of expanded CD8+ clones among the top 100 scalp clones.

Sequencing was performed on CD8+ T cells sorted from blood, taken at week 24, from a patient treated with tofacitinib. This clonotype originated in a human donor with alopecia areata. Rearrangement joined TRBV6-6 to TRBJ1-5, with 7 junctional bases fitting TRBD1. The bases are TGTGCCAGCAGAACACAGGGGCTGAGCAATCAGCCCCAGCATTTT. This translates into CASRTQGLSNQPQHF.